The sequence of this TCR beta chain was determined in a study of OX40 agonist ivuxolimab in advanced cancers. Study-wide findings and caveats: Still undetermined is the antigen specificity of the expanded peripheral T cells.

Sampling of blood occurred at baseline, cycle 4 day 1, and cycle 7 day 1. The CDR3 totals 14 residues. Trimming cost V 4 bases and J 2 bases; bases outside gene matches: 3. Germline lookup yields CDR1 MDHEN and CDR2 SYDVKM. TCRdb's copy holds only in-frame clones and misses some; the assay was immunoSEQ multiplex PCR. The sample gives over 50,000 clones, about nine tenths of which show up once; more than 1.5% is in the top ten. On this clone: Its antigen is unidentified.

This chain joins TRBV28 and TRBJ1-2; 8 bases line up with TRBD1. The sequencing here drew on CD4+ or CD8+ T cells sorted from blood, taken in a trial of the OX40 agonist ivuxolimab. The source is an adult with an advanced solid tumor such as melanoma, head and neck, liver or kidney cancer. The CDR3 region is CASSSNRGNYGYTF. CDR3 nucleotide sequence: TGTGCCAGCAGTTCTAACAGGGGGAACTATGGCTACACCTTC.